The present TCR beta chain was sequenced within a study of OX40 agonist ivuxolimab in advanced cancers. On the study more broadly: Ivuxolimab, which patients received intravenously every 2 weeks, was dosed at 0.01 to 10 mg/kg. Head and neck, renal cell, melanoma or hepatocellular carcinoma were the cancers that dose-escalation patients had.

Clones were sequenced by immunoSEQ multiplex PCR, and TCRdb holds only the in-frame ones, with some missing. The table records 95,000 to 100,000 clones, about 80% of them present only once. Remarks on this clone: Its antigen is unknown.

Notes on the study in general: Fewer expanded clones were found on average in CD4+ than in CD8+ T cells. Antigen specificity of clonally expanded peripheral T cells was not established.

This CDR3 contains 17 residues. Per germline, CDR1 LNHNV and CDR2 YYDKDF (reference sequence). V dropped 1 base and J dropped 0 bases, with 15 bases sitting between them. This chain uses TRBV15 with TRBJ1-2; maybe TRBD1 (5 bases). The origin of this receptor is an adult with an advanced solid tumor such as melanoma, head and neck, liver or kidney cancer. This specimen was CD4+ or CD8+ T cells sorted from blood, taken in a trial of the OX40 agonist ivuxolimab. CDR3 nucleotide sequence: TGTGCCACCAGCAGAGCGGGGCAGTGGGGCTCTAACTATGGCTACACCTTC. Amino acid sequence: CATSRAGQWGSNYGYTF.